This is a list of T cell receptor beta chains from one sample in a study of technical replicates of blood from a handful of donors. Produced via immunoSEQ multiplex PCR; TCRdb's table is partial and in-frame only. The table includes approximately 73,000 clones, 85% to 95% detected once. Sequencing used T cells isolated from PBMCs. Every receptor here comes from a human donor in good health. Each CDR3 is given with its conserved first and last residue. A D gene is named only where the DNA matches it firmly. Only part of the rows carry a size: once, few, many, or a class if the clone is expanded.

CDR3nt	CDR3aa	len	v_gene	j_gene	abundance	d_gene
TGTGCCAGCAGCTTGGATATATCCGGGGAGCTGTTTTTT	CASSLDISGELFF	13	TRBV5-4	TRBJ2-2	.	.
TGTGCCAGCAGCTTAGAAAAAAAGCTGGAGCAGTACTTC	CASSLEKKLEQYF	13	TRBV7-6	TRBJ2-7	.	.
TGTGCCAGCAGTGGTTGGGGCGTAGACACCATATATTTT	CASSGWGVDTIYF	13	TRBV25-1	TRBJ1-3	once	.
TGTGCCAGCAGCCAAGATCAGGGTCGGGTCTCCTACGAGCAGTACTTC	CASSQDQGRVSYEQYF	16	TRBV4-2	TRBJ2-7	.	.
TGTGCCAGCAGCAGGGACAGGGTTGGGTCCACTGAAGCTTTCTTT	CASSRDRVGSTEAFF	15	TRBV5-4	TRBJ1-1	.	TRBD1
TGTGCCAGCAGAGGACTAGCGGGGGGGCACAATGAGCAGTTCTTC	CASRGLAGGHNEQFF	15	TRBV6-5	TRBJ2-1	.	TRBD2
TGTGCCAGCAGCTTAGCAGTGTACAGGGAATTTCAACAGCCCCAGCATTTT	CASSLAVYREFQQPQHF	17	TRBV7-8	TRBJ1-5	.	.
TGTGCCAGCAGTTATCATCGGGAGAACACTGAAGCTTTCTTT	CASSYHRENTEAFF	14	TRBV6-5	TRBJ1-1	.	.
TGTGCCAGCAGCTTGGTTTCAGGGGTGAACACTGAAGCTTTCTTT	CASSLVSGVNTEAFF	15	TRBV5-4	TRBJ1-1	.	.
TGTGCCTGGAGCCAGGGTTTAATTGCGGAAAAACTGTTTTTT	CAWSQGLIAEKLFF	14	TRBV30	TRBJ1-4	.	.
TGTGCCAGCAGTTTAGAGGGGAACACTGAAGCTTTCTTT	CASSLEGNTEAFF	13	TRBV28	TRBJ1-1	.	.
TGTGCCAGCAGCGTAGGGATGGCGGGAGGGGCCAATGAGCAGTTCTTC	CASSVGMAGGANEQFF	16	TRBV9	TRBJ2-1	.	TRBD2
TGTGCCAGCAGCCAGAGACAGGGGGGCGCTGAAGCTTTCTTT	CASSQRQGGAEAFF	14	TRBV7-9	TRBJ1-1	.	TRBD1
TGTGCCAGCAGTACCGGGACAGGTCATGAAAAACTGTTTTTT	CASSTGTGHEKLFF	14	TRBV6-5	TRBJ1-4	.	TRBD1
TGCGCCAGCAGCCAAGTGTCTAGATCCTACGAGCAGTACTTC	CASSQVSRSYEQYF	14	TRBV4-1	TRBJ2-7	.	.
TGTGCCAGCAGCCCGAAGCAACAGGAGACCCAGTACTTC	CASSPKQQETQYF	13	TRBV9	TRBJ2-5	.	.
TGTGCCAGCAGCTCGGCCGGGACAGGGGGCCCAGATACGCAGTATTTT	CASSSAGTGGPDTQYF	16	TRBV7-3	TRBJ2-3	.	TRBD1
TGTGCCAGCAGTAGGGACTTCTATGGCTACACCTTC	CASSRDFYGYTF	12	TRBV6-1	TRBJ1-2	few	.
TGTGCCAGCAGCCACTTAGTTGGCTACACCTTC	CASSHLVGYTF	11	TRBV16	TRBJ1-2	few	.
TGTGCCAGCAGTAGGTTGGGACAGGGGACCGGGGAGCTGTTTTTT	CASSRLGQGTGELFF	15	TRBV9	TRBJ2-2	.	TRBD1
TGTGCCATCAGTGATCCGAGTTCGAACACTGAAGCTTTCTTT	CAISDPSSNTEAFF	14	TRBV10-3	TRBJ1-1	.	.
TGCGCCAGCAGCTTGGGAGGGGCAGGGGGCCAGGACTATGGCTACACCTTC	CASSLGGAGGQDYGYTF	17	TRBV5-1	TRBJ1-2	.	TRBD1
TGTGCCAGCAATGGAGAGTATAGCAATCAGCCCCAGCATTTT	CASNGEYSNQPQHF	14	TRBV28	TRBJ1-5	.	.
TGTGCCAGCAGCCCGTGGGACAGGGAGTCGGCCTACGAGCAGTACTTC	CASSPWDRESAYEQYF	16	TRBV11-2	TRBJ2-7	.	TRBD1
TGTGCCAGCAGCCTAAGTACCGGGACAGGTGTCTTC	CASSLSTGTGVF	12	TRBV5-6	TRBJ2-4	.	TRBD1
TGTGCCAGCAGCAAGAAGGTTACAGAGACAGTGGCCTACGAGCAGTACTTC	CASSKKVTETVAYEQYF	17	TRBV21-1	TRBJ2-7	.	.
TGTGCCAGTAGTCTGGGACTAGCGGCCATGTACCAAGAGACCCAGTACTTC	CASSLGLAAMYQETQYF	17	TRBV19	TRBJ2-5	.	TRBD2